This TCR beta chain was sequenced in a study of shared clonotypes between healthy human individuals. The test was conducted at deep level. Here immunoSEQ multiplex PCR was the method, and the copy in TCRdb shows in-frame clones only, minus some. The repertoire holds 2 million to 3 million clones, with more than 80% as singletons. Study outcomes and limitations: Few donors restricted represented genetic and exposure-history diversity.

This clone has just one count. The antigen remains unidentified. The V gene's germline CDR1 is SGHRS and CDR2 YFSETQ. This CDR3 has 14 residues. Between the trimmed V and J ends, which lost 2 bases and 8 bases, there was a span of 13 bases. The sequenced material came from naive CD4+ T cells sorted from blood. Subset denoted: CD45RA+ positively selected. The chain has TRBV5-1 and TRBJ1-4; TRBD1 might be the D (5 bases). The sequence derives from a man between 18 and 35 years old in good health. The CDR3 spells CASSFTQGGEKLFF. CDR3 nucleotide sequence: TGCGCCAGCAGCTTCACCCAGGGCGGAGAAAAACTGTTTTTT.